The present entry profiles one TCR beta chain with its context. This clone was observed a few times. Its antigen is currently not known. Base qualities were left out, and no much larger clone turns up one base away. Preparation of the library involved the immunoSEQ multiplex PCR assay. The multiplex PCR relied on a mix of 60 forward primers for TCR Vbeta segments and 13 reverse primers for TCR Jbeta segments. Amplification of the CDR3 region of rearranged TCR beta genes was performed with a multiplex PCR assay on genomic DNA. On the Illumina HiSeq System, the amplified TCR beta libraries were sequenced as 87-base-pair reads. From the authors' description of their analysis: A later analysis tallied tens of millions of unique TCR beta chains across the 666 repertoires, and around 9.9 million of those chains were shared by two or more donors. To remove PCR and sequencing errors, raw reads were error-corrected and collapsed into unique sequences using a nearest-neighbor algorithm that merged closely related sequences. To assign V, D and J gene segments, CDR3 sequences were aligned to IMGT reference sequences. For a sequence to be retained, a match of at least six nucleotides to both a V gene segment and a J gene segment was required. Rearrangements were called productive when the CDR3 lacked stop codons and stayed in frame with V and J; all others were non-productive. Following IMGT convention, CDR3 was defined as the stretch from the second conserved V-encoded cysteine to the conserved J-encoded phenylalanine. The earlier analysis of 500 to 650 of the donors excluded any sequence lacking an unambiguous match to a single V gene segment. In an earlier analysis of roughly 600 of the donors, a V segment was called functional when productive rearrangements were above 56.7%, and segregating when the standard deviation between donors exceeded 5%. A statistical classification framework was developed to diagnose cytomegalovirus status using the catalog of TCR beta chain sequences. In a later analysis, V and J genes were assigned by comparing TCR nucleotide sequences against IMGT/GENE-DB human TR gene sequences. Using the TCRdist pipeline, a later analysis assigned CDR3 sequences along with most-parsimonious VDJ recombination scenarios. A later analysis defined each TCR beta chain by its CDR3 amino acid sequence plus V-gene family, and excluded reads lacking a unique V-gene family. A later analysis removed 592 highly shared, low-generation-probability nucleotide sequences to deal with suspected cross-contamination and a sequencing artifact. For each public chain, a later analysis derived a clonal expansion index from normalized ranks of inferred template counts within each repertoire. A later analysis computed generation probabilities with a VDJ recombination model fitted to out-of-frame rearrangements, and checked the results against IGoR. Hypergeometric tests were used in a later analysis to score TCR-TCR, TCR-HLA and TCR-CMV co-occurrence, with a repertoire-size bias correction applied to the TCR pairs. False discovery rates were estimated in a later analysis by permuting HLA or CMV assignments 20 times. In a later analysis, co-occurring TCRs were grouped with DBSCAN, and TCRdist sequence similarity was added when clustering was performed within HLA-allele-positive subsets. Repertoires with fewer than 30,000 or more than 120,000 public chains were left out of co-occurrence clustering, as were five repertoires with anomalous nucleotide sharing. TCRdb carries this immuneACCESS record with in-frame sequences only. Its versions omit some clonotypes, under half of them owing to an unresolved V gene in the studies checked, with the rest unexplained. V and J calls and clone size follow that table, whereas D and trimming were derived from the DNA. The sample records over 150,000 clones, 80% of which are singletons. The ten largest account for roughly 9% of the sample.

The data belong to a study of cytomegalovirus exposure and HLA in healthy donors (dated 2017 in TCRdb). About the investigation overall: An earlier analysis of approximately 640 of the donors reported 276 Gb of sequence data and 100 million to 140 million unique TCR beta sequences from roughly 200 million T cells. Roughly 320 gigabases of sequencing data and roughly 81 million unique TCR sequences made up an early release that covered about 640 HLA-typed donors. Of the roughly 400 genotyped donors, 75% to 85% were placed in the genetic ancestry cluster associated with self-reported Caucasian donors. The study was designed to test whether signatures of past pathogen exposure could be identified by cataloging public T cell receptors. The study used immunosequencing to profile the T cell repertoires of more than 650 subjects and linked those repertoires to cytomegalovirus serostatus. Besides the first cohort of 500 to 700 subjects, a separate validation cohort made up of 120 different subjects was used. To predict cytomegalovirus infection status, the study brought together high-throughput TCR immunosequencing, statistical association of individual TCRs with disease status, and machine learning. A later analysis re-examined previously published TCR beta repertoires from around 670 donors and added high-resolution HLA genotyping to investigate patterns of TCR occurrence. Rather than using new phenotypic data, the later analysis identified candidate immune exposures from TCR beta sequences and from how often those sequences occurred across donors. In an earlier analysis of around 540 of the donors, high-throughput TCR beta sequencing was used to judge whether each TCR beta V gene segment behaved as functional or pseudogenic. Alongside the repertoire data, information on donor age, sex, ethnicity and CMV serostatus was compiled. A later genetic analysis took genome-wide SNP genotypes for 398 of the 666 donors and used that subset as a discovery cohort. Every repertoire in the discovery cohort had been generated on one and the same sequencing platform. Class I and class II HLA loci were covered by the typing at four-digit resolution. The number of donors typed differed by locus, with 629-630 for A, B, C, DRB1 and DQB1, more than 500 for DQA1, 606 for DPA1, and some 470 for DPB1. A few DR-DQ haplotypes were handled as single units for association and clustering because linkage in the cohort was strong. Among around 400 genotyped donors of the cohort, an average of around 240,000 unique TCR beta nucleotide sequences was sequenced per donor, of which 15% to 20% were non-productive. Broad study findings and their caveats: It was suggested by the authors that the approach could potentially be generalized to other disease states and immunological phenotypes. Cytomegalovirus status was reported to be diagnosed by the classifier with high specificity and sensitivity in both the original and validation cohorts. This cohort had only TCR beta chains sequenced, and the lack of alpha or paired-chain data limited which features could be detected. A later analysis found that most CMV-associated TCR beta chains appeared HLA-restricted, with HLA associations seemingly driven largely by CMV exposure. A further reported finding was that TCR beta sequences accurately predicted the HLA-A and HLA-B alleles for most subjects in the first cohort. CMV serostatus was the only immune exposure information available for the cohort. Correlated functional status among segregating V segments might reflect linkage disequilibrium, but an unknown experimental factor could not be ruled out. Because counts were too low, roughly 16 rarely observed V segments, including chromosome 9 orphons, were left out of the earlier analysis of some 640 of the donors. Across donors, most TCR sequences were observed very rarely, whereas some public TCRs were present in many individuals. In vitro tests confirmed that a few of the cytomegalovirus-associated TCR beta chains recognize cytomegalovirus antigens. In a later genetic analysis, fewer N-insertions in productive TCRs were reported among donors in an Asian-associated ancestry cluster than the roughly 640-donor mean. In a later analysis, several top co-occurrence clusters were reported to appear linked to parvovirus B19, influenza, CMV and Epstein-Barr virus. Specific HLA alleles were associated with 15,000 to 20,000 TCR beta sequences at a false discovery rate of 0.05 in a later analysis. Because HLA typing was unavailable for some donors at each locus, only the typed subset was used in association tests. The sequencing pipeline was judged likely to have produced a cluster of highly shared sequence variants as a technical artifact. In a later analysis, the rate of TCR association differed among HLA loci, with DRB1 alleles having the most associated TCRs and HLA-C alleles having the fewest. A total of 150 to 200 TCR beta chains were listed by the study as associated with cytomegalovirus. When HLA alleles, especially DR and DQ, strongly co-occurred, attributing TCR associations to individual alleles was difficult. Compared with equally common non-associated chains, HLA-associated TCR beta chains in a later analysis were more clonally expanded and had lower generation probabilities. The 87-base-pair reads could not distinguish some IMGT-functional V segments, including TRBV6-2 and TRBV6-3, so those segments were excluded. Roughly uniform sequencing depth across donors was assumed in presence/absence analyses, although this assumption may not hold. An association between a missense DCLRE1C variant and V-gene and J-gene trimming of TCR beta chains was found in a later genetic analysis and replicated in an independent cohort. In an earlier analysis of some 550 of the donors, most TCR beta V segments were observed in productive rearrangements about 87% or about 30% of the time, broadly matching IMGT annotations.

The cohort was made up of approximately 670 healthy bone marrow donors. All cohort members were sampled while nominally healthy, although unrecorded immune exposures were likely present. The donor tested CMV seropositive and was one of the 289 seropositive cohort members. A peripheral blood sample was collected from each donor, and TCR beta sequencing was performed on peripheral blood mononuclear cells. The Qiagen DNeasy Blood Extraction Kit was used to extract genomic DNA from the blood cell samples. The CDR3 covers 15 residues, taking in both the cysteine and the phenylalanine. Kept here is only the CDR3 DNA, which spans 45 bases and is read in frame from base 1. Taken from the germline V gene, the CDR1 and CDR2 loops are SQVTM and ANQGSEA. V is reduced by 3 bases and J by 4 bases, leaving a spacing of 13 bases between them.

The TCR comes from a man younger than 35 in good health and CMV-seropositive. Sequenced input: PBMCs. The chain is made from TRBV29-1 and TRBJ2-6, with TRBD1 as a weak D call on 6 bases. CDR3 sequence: CSVEVHRAGANVLTF. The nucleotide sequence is TGCAGCGTTGAGGTTCACAGGGCCGGGGCCAACGTCCTGACTTTC.